The 30 T cell receptor beta chains presented below share a single source sample, sequenced in a study of blood T cells in healthy people across ages. Together with a sample-barcoded 5' primer, a J-beta primer mix was included in a second PCR lasting about 7 to 11 cycles. TCRdb reanalysed the 5' RACE reads using MiXCR and keeps one entry per CDR3 protein. The sample gives 1.5 million to 2 million distinct CDR3 sequences, about two fifths of which show up once; roughly 23% is in the top ten. What was sequenced was blood. These receptor sequences come from a human donor in good health.

The chain uses TRBV4-1 and TRBJ1-2, with D perhaps matching TRBD1 (6 bases). CDR1 and CDR2 (germline): MGHRA, YSYEKL. CDR3 length: 14 amino acids. Trimming left V 4 bases short and J 2 bases short, with 11 bases between. The CDR3 spells CASSREGGNYGYTF. CDR3 sequence (DNA): TGCGCCAGCAGCCGAGAGGGGGGGAACTATGGCTACACCTTC.

The genes are TRBV5-1 and TRBJ2-7; 9 nucleotides agree with TRBD1. The V and J ends lost 4 bases and 5 bases, in that order; junction bases with no gene match: 10. The CDR3 runs to 15 residues. The germline CDR1 and CDR2 sequences are SGHRS and YFSETQ. This chain's CDR3 is CASSPSPGTGNEQYF. CDR3 coding DNA: TGCGCCAGCAGCCCGAGTCCCGGGACAGGGAACGAGCAGTACTTC.

This clonotype was observed a handful of times. The chain recombines TRBV7-9 with TRBJ2-6, with D perhaps matching TRBD1 or TRBD2 (5 bases each). The V and J ends lost 5 bases and 0 bases respectively, with 17 bases between them. This CDR3 has 18 residues. The germline gives CDR1 SEHNR, CDR2 FQNEAQ (reference sequence). The CDR3 DNA sequence: TGTGCCAGCAGCCGCATCGAGGGGCCGAGCTCTGGGGCCAACGTCCTGACTTTC. It translates to CASSRIEGPSSGANVLTF.

This chain links TRBV5-8 with TRBJ2-6; 9 bases align to TRBD1. The CDR3 has 15 amino acids. The junction had 4 bases not matched to a gene; V was cut back by 4 bases and J by 5 bases. Germline lookup yields CDR1 SGHTS and CDR2 YDEGEE. The DNA of the CDR3 is TGTGCCAGCAGCCCGGACAGGGGATGGGCCAACGTCCTGACTTTC. This encodes CASSPDRGWANVLTF.

The chain joins TRBV24-1 to TRBJ2-7; a possible D gene is TRBD1 (5 bases). The CDR3 spans 13 residues. Trimming pared 7 bases from V and 7 bases from J, leaving 16 bases between. Germline V gives CDR1 KGHDR, CDR2 SFDVKD. Written as DNA, the CDR3 is TGTGCCACCAGCGAACAGGCCCACGGGGAGCAGTACTTC. This codes for CATSEQAHGEQYF.

This clonotype was observed many times. The V call is TRBV11-1, the J call TRBJ2-3; D uncertain. The CDR3 is 13 amino acids. CDR1 and CDR2 from the germline V gene are SGHAT and FQDESV (reference sequence). Trimming stripped 4 bases from V and 6 bases from J, with 11 bases between. CDR3 nucleotide sequence: TGTGCCAGCAGCTCCTCTTGGATCGATACGCAGTATTTT. It encodes CASSSSWIDTQYF.

As for this clonotype: A read error may produce the germline difference seen at one junction end. In nucleotides, the CDR3 is TGTGCCGGCAGCGCGGGACCCCATACCCAGCCCCAGCATTTT. This codes for CAGSAGPHTQPQHF. V is TRBV9 and J is TRBJ1-5; D might be TRBD1 (5 bases). Per germline, CDR1 SGDLS and CDR2 YYNGEE. CDR3 length equals 14 residues.

The rearrangement joins TRBV20-1 to TRBJ2-7, with D perhaps being TRBD1 or TRBD2 (5 bases each). V was clipped by 3 bases and J by 5 bases, with 17 bases between them. Germline CDR1 is DFQATT and CDR2 is SNEGSKA (reference sequence). CDR3 length equals 14 residues. The CDR3 nucleotides read TGCAGTGCTAGGGTGGGGGAGAGGCTCCACGAGCAGTACTTC. This sequence encodes CSARVGERLHEQYF.

Regarding this clonotype: A much larger clone sits a single nucleotide away, making a read error possible. The rearrangement uses TRBV4-3 and TRBJ2-3, with D possibly being TRBD2 (6 bases). CDR3 length: 13 residues. The germline CDR1 and CDR2 sequences are LGHNA and YSLEER. V was cut by 4 bases and J by 8 bases, with 13 bases left in between. CDR3 sequence (DNA): TGCGCCAGCAGCCCGACTAGACCAGGTACGCAGTATTTT. It is translated as CASSPTRPGTQYF.

The genes are TRBV4-2 and TRBJ2-2; the D gene is possibly TRBD1 (6 bases). The CDR3 runs to 14 residues. The germline V gene encodes CDR1 LGHNA and CDR2 YNFKEQ. V lost 0 bases to trimming and J lost 7 bases, with 9 bases between them. Here the CDR3 reads CASSQEGAGGELFF. CDR3 nucleotide sequence: TGTGCCAGCAGCCAAGAGGGGGCCGGCGGGGAGCTGTTTTTT.

The sample holds one count of this clonotype. The gene calls are TRBV16 and TRBJ2-1; D not certain. Germline V CDR1 and CDR2: KGHSY, FQNENV. The CDR3 runs to 14 residues. Trimming left V 0 bases short and J 9 bases short, with 12 bases between. CDR3: CASSQSVRISEQFF. The CDR3 nucleotides are TGTGCCAGCAGCCAATCGGTGAGAATCTCTGAGCAGTTCTTC.

This rearrangement joins TRBV29-1 to TRBJ1-2; 9 bases map to TRBD1. V lost 3 bases, J lost 1 base, and 9 bases stayed unmatched. Germline loops: CDR1 SQVTM, CDR2 ANQGSEA. This CDR3 spans 16 amino acids. CDR3 bases: TGCAGCGTTGATGGTGCGACAGGGGGGATTAACTATGGCTACACCTTC. Protein product: CSVDGATGGINYGYTF.

The chain has TRBV12-3 or TRBV12-4 and TRBJ1-2; D unclear. Trimming took off 6 bases at V and 6 bases at J, with 11 bases between the two ends. CDR3 length: 12 residues. The chain's CDR3 is CASSPNWDGYTF. The CDR3 DNA sequence: TGTGCCAGCAGCCCCAATTGGGATGGCTACACCTTC.

The genes are TRBV18 and TRBJ1-2, with a possible D match to TRBD1 (5 bases). Germline V gives CDR1 KGHSH, CDR2 LQKENI. The V end was cut by 0 bases, the J end by 2 bases, with 10 bases between. The CDR3 loop spans 15 amino acids. The CDR3 protein is CASSPPAGSNYGYTF. CDR3 sequence (DNA): TGTGCCAGCTCACCACCGGCAGGGAGCAACTATGGCTACACCTTC.

Points on this clonotype: A junction end diverges from the germline sequence, so it may reflect a read error. The chain links TRBV28 to TRBJ2-1; 13 bases are a match to TRBD2. CDR3 length: 16 residues. CDR1 is MDHEN, CDR2 SYDVKM, per germline. This CDR3 reads CTSSLWGLAGNNEQFF. The CDR3 DNA reads TGTACCAGCAGTTTATGGGGACTAGCGGGAAACAATGAGCAGTTCTTC.

This clonotype has just a few counts. Compared with germline, one end of the junction differs, possibly owing to a read error. Here the CDR3 DNA reads TGTGCCAGTAGTTCCCTACAGGTTCTAAATCAGCCCCAGCATTTT. It encodes CASSSLQVLNQPQHF. This chain connects TRBV12-3 or TRBV12-4 to TRBJ1-5; tentatively, D is TRBD1 (5 bases). This CDR3 has 15 amino acids.

This clonotype was counted only a few times. The chain combines TRBV29-1 with TRBJ2-3, with 12 bases aligning to TRBD2. This CDR3 spans 14 amino acids. Germline V gene sequence: CDR1 SQVTM, CDR2 ANQGSEA. Unmatched junction bases numbered 8, after V lost 6 bases and J lost 7 bases. The CDR3 DNA is TGCAGCGTGACGGGACTAGCGGGCTTAAATACGCAGTATTTT. Translated, it gives CSVTGLAGLNTQYF.

The V and J genes are TRBV7-8 and TRBJ1-4, with D perhaps TRBD1 (6 bases). The germline CDR1 and CDR2 sequences are SGHVS and FQNEAQ. Trimming removed 1 base from V and 10 bases from J, with 22 bases in between. The CDR3 runs to 17 residues. DNA for the CDR3: TGTGCCAGCAGCTTAGATGGTGGGGGCGACATTTTGGGAAAACTGTTTTTT. Translation gives CASSLDGGGDILGKLFF.

This clonotype turned up a few times. This chain links TRBV18 with TRBJ1-2; D gene unclear. Germline V gives CDR1 KGHSH, CDR2 LQKENI. CDR3 length equals 13 residues. Trimming left V 5 bases short and J 2 bases short, with 9 bases between. CDR3 DNA sequence: TGTGCCAGCTCAGAGGGTGAGAACTATGGCTACACCTTC. Amino acids: CASSEGENYGYTF.

The gene calls are TRBV7-9 and TRBJ2-3; 9 bases map to TRBD2. The J segment lost 3 bases and the V segment lost 3 bases, leaving 7 bases of the junction unmatched. Germline CDR1 is SEHNR and CDR2 is FQNEAQ (reference sequence). The CDR3 runs 16 residues. As DNA, the CDR3 is TGTGCCAGCAGCTTCGCGCCGGGACTAGCTACAGATACGCAGTATTTT. Residues: CASSFAPGLATDTQYF.

This clonotype came up a few times. This rearrangement joins TRBV29-1 to TRBJ2-3; the D gene could be TRBD1 or TRBD2 (5 bases each). V was cut by 3 bases and J by 0 bases, with 13 bases left in between. Germline assignment: CDR1 SQVTM and CDR2 ANQGSEA. The CDR3 has 15 amino acids. CDR3 sequence: CSVEGSGASTDTQYF. CDR3 sequence (DNA): TGCAGCGTTGAGGGGTCCGGGGCAAGCACAGATACGCAGTATTTT.

The chain employs TRBV29-1 and TRBJ2-2; possibly TRBD1 or TRBD2 for D (6 bases each). The CDR3 has 13 amino acids. The V gene lost 7 bases and the J gene lost 4 bases, with 13 bases spanning the gap. CDR1 and CDR2 (germline): SQVTM, ANQGSEA. The CDR3 DNA follows: TGCAGCGGCCTCCGGGGGCCCACCGGGGAGCTGTTTTTT. Translation: CSGLRGPTGELFF.

This chain joins TRBV5-1 and TRBJ2-3; no clear D. V was pared by 2 bases and J by 0 bases, with 13 bases between. The germline V gene has CDR1 SGHRS and CDR2 YFSETQ. CDR3 size: 16 residues. The CDR3, as DNA: TGCGCCAGCAGCTTTCGAAGGCAGATAAGCACAGATACGCAGTATTTT. This encodes CASSFRRQISTDTQYF. The variable domain in full, completed from reference TRBV5-1 and TRBJ2-3, reads KAGVTQTPRYLIKTRGQQVTLSCSPISGHRSVSWYQQTPGQGLQFLFEYFSETQRNKGNFPGRFSGRQFSNSRSEMNVSTLELGDSALYLCASSFRRQISTDTQYFGPGTRLTVL.

The rearrangement joins TRBV7-9 to TRBJ1-2; 8 bases are shared with TRBD1. The V gene's germline CDR1 is SEHNR and CDR2 FQNEAQ (reference sequence). V was clipped by 5 bases and J by 3 bases; unmatched bases: 5. The CDR3 is made up of 14 amino acids. The CDR3 DNA reads TGTGCCAGCAGCACCGCAGGGGGCTACTATGGCTACACCTTC. Translation gives CASSTAGGYYGYTF.

The genes are TRBV28 and TRBJ1-5, with a tentative D call TRBD1 (5 bases). Trimming cost V 4 bases and J 3 bases, with 10 bases left between them. The CDR3 consists of 14 residues. CDR1 and CDR2 (germline): MDHEN, SYDVKM. CDR3 protein: CASSWSGNNQPQHF. Written as DNA, the CDR3 is TGTGCCAGCAGTTGGTCAGGGAACAATCAGCCCCAGCATTTT.

This clonotype was detected only a few times. This sequence joins TRBV6-6 and TRBJ1-5; unclear D gene. The CDR3 has 16 amino acids. Per the germline V gene, CDR1 is MNHNY and CDR2 is SVGAGI (reference sequence). Trimming took 5 bases from V and 4 from J, leaving 18 bases between them. This CDR3 reads CASSAPSGNLNQPQHF. CDR3 nucleotide sequence: TGTGCCAGCAGTGCCCCCTCCGGAAACCTAAATCAGCCCCAGCATTTT.

The chain joins TRBV5-1 to TRBJ1-1; TRBD1 is a possible D gene (6 bases). V was cut by 2 bases and J by 1 base, with 15 bases left in between. This CDR3 has 16 residues. Germline V gene lookup returns CDR1 SGHRS and CDR2 YFSETQ. DNA of the CDR3: TGCGCCAGCAGCTTTACTACCGGGACACCGAACACTGAAGCTTTCTTT. Translation: CASSFTTGTPNTEAFF.

The CDR3 DNA sequence: TGTGCCAGCAGCTTGGGCCGGACTAGCGGGGATTCAGATACGCAGTATTTT. Amino acid sequence: CASSLGRTSGDSDTQYF. The chain has TRBV5-4 and TRBJ2-3; the match to TRBD2 covers 12 bases. V was clipped by 0 bases and J by 4 bases; unmatched bases: 6. Germline CDR1 and CDR2: SGHNT and YYREEE (reference sequence). This CDR3 has 17 amino acids. Variable domain in full (rest from reference TRBV5-4 and TRBJ2-3): ETGVTQSPTHLIKTRGQQVTLRCSSQSGHNTVSWYQQALGQGPQFIFQYYREEENGRGNFPPRFSGLQFPNYSSELNVNALELDDSALYLCASSLGRTSGDSDTQYFGPGTRLTVL.

The chain carries TRBV2 and TRBJ2-7; unclear D gene. The germline CDR1 and CDR2 sequences are SNHLY and FYNNEI. The V end was cut by 4 bases, the J end by 1 base, with 11 bases between. The CDR3 is made up of 14 amino acids. In DNA form, the CDR3 reads TGTGCCAGCAGTGCGGAAGCTCCATCCTACGAGCAGTACTTC. It is translated as CASSAEAPSYEQYF.

The chain combines TRBV12-3 or TRBV12-4 with TRBJ2-5, with TRBD2 matching over 15 bases. V lost 6 bases and J lost 2; bases outside the gene matches: 10. The CDR3 is 18 amino acids. DNA for the CDR3: TGTGCCAGCAGCAAGGGACTAGCGGGGGGCCGGGGGCAAGAGACCCAGTACTTC. This sequence encodes CASSKGLAGGRGQETQYF.